Each of the 31 T cell receptor beta chains below was sequenced from the same sample in a study of CD8+ T cells in alopecia areata. Sequencing templates came from extracted RNA that was reverse transcribed into cDNA. The assay was immunoSEQ multiplex PCR, and TCRdb's table has in-frame clones only and misses some. The sample lists under 250,000 clones; around 62% were seen once. The specimen was CD4+ T cells sorted from blood, collected at week 0. All receptors derive from a human donor with alopecia areata.

V usage is TRBV30 and J usage is TRBJ1-4; 7 nucleotides agree with TRBD1. CDR1 GTSNPN and CDR2 SVGIG come from the germline V gene (reference sequence). V lost 3 bases and J lost 8; bases outside the gene matches: 3. The CDR3 is 12 amino acids. For the CDR3, the DNA is TGTGCCTGGAGGACAGGGTCCGAAAAACTGTTTTTT. It yields the protein CAWRTGSEKLFF.

CDR3 DNA: TGTGCCACCAGCAGAGATCCAGGCCCTGGAAACACCATATATTTT. It translates to CATSRDPGPGNTIYF. This chain connects TRBV15 to TRBJ1-3; no clear D. The V gene lost 0 bases and the J gene lost 2 bases, with 8 bases spanning the gap. Germline CDR1 reads LNHNV; CDR2 reads YYDKDF (reference sequence). CDR3 length equals 15 residues.

V gene TRBV13 combines with J gene TRBJ2-7, with D unresolved. CDR1 is PRHDT and CDR2 is FYEKMQ in the germline V gene (reference sequence). Trimming took 5 bases from V and 2 from J, leaving 13 bases between them. The CDR3 contains 14 residues. The CDR3 loop is CASSRLPRPYEQYF. The CDR3 nucleotides are TGTGCCAGCAGCCGACTTCCCCGACCCTACGAGCAGTACTTC.

This sequence joins TRBV11-2 and TRBJ2-5; D not resolved. This CDR3 region has 13 residues. Trimming pared 0 bases from V and 5 bases from J, leaving 7 bases between. CDR1 and CDR2 from the germline V gene are SGHAT and FQNNGV. In DNA form, the CDR3 reads TGTGCCAGCAGCTTAGATCCGAGGGAGACCCAGTACTTC. It is translated as CASSLDPRETQYF.

The rearrangement uses TRBV30 and TRBJ2-7; 7 nucleotides match TRBD2. The CDR3 totals 14 residues. Germline assignment: CDR1 GTSNPN and CDR2 SVGIG (reference sequence). With V trimmed by 0 bases and J by 7 bases, 9 bases remained unmatched. CDR3 sequence reads: CAWSVLVGGNEQYF. The CDR3 region has the DNA TGTGCCTGGAGTGTACTAGTCGGGGGGAATGAGCAGTACTTC.

V gene TRBV6-5 combines with J gene TRBJ1-1; the match to TRBD1 covers 7 bases. Germline values: CDR1 MNHEY, CDR2 SVGAGI. V shed 4 bases and J 1 base; nucleotides not matched to a gene: 9. This CDR3 has 16 amino acids. The CDR3 nucleotides are TGTGCCAGCAGTTCAATGGGACAGCAAAGGAACACTGAAGCTTTCTTT. It yields the protein CASSSMGQQRNTEAFF.

This chain uses TRBV30 with TRBJ2-3, with D uncertain. Germline CDR1 GTSNPN, CDR2 SVGIG (reference sequence). The V gene lost 2 bases and the J gene lost 1 base, with 4 bases spanning the gap. The CDR3 totals 12 residues. CDR3 sequence: CAWSRGTDTQYF. The CDR3 region has the DNA TGTGCCTGGAGTCGCGGCACAGATACGCAGTATTTT.

The V call is TRBV30, the J call TRBJ1-2; D is perhaps TRBD1 (5 bases). The V gene lost 0 bases and the J gene lost 1 base, with 9 bases spanning the gap. Germline V CDR1 and CDR2: GTSNPN, SVGIG (reference sequence). The CDR3 covers 14 residues. DNA for the CDR3: TGTGCCTGGAGTGTAAAGGGGAATAACTATGGCTACACCTTC. Protein sequence: CAWSVKGNNYGYTF.

This chain uses TRBV13 with TRBJ1-5; possible D gene TRBD1, 6 bases. V was pared by 0 bases and J by 3 bases, with 9 bases between. The length of the CDR3 is 15 residues. Germline CDR1 reads PRHDT; CDR2 reads FYEKMQ (reference sequence). CDR3 amino acids: CASSLGRGPNQPQHF. For the CDR3, the DNA is TGTGCCAGCAGCTTAGGTCGGGGGCCCAATCAGCCCCAGCATTTT.

The chain has TRBV28 and TRBJ1-1; the D is unclear. CDR1 and CDR2 from the germline V gene are MDHEN and SYDVKM. The CDR3 length is 13 residues. V was shortened by 5 bases and J by 7 bases, with 14 bases between the two germline ends. CDR3 coding DNA: TGTGCCAGCAGTCAACCCGGATCAGATGAAGCTTTCTTT. This sequence encodes CASSQPGSDEAFF.

The genes are TRBV7-2 and TRBJ1-3; D is possibly TRBD1 (5 bases). The CDR3 totals 15 residues. CDR1 and CDR2 (germline): SGHTA, FQGNSA. V was shortened by 3 bases and J by 3 bases, with 12 bases between the two germline ends. CDR3 sequence (DNA): TGTGCCAGCAGCTTGATCCTGGGGGTTGGAAACACCATATATTTT. Its protein is CASSLILGVGNTIYF.

This clone came up once. The chain joins TRBV30 to TRBJ2-7; D remains ambiguous. Trimming cost V 1 base and J 4 bases, with 11 bases left between them. Germline CDR1 reads GTSNPN; CDR2 reads SVGIG (reference sequence). The CDR3 is 13 amino acids. Written as DNA, the CDR3 is TGTGCCTGGAGTGCACAGCCTGCATACGAGCAGTACTTC. Protein sequence: CAWSAQPAYEQYF.

The V and J genes are TRBV7-6 and TRBJ2-2; possible D gene TRBD1, 5 bases. The ends were cut back, 5 bases at V and 5 bases at J, with 9 bases in the middle. The germline V gene encodes CDR1 SGHVS and CDR2 FNYEAQ. This CDR3 comprises 13 residues. Here the CDR3 reads CASSTTETGELFF. The DNA for the CDR3 is TGTGCCAGCAGCACGACAGAAACCGGGGAGCTGTTTTTT.

The chain recombines TRBV6-5 with TRBJ1-2, with 10 nucleotides matching TRBD1. CDR1 and CDR2 (germline): MNHEY, SVGAGI. V shed 10 bases and J 6 bases; nucleotides not matched to a gene: 8. The CDR3 has 13 amino acids. The DNA for the CDR3 is TGTGCCACCTGGACAGGGGGGAGTAATGGCTACACCTTC. This codes for CATWTGGSNGYTF.

This sequence joins TRBV5-1 and TRBJ1-2; D unclear. The CDR3 sequence is 15 residues long. The germline CDR1 and CDR2 sequences are SGHRS and YFSETQ. Trimming stripped 0 bases from V and 3 bases from J, with 12 bases between. In DNA form, the CDR3 reads TGCGCCAGCAGCTTGGGGATTGTAGGGTACTATGGCTACACCTTC. Translation: CASSLGIVGYYGYTF. The full variable domain, with the rest looked up from reference TRBV5-1 and TRBJ1-2, is KAGVTQTPRYLIKTRGQQVTLSCSPISGHRSVSWYQQTPGQGLQFLFEYFSETQRNKGNFPGRFSGRQFSNSRSEMNVSTLELGDSALYLCASSLGIVGYYGYTFGSGTRLTVV.

This clone was seen at least ten times. The CDR3 sequence: CASSQGQGMRAFF. In DNA, the CDR3 is TGCGCCAGCAGCCAAGGACAGGGGATGAGGGCTTTCTTT. The rearrangement uses TRBV4-1 and TRBJ1-1; TRBD1 aligns across 8 bases. V gave up 1 base and J gave up 11 bases; unmatched junction bases: 6. Germline CDR1 reads MGHRA; CDR2 reads YSYEKL. The CDR3 is 13 amino acids.

This clone came up once. The chain has TRBV29-1 and TRBJ1-4; TRBD1 agrees at 8 bases. The germline V gene encodes CDR1 SQVTM and CDR2 ANQGSEA. The V and J ends lost 6 bases and 8 bases, in that order; junction bases with no gene match: 11. This CDR3 spans 14 amino acids. The CDR3 is CSVATGGRGEKLFF. CDR3 DNA sequence: TGCAGCGTGGCCACAGGGGGTAGAGGAGAAAAACTGTTTTTT. Variable domain in full (rest from reference TRBV29-1 and TRBJ1-4): SAVISQKPSRDICQRGTSLTIQCQVDSQVTMMFWYRQQPGQSLTLIATANQGSEATYESGFVIDKFPISRPNLTFSTLTVSNMSPEDSSIYLCSVATGGRGEKLFFGSGTQLSVL.

The chain joins TRBV25-1 to TRBJ2-3, with D perhaps being TRBD1 or TRBD2 (5 bases each). Trimming removed 7 bases from V and 6 bases from J, with 14 bases in between. There are 13 residues in the CDR3. Germline CDR1 is MGHDK and CDR2 is SYGVNS. The CDR3 protein is CASTLGATDTQYF. CDR3 nucleotide sequence: TGTGCCAGCACCCTCGGGGCGACGGATACGCAGTATTTT. The full variable domain, in which reference TRBV25-1 and TRBJ2-3 provide the parts outside the CDR3, is EADIYQTPRYLVIGTGKKITLECSQTMGHDKMYWYQQDPGMELHLIHYSYGVNSTEKGDLSSESTVSRIRTEHFPLTLESARPSHTSQYLCASTLGATDTQYFGPGTRLTVL.

The CDR3 DNA reads as TGTGCCAGCCGGGGTGTTACCGGTAGAGCCAAAAACATTCAGTACTTC. This sequence encodes CASRGVTGRAKNIQYF. The chain carries TRBV7-2 and TRBJ2-4; D perhaps matches TRBD2 (5 bases). The CDR3 is made up of 16 amino acids. Per the germline V gene, CDR1 is SGHTA and CDR2 is FQGNSA. The ends were cut back, 8 bases at V and 0 bases at J, with 17 bases in the middle.

The CDR3 DNA reads TGTGCCAGCAGCTCCAGAGGACAGGGGGAACACGAGCAGTACTTC. Encoded protein: CASSSRGQGEHEQYF. The chain carries TRBV6-5 and TRBJ2-7; 10 bases align to TRBD1. In germline, CDR1 is MNHEY, CDR2 SVGAGI. This CDR3 is built from 15 residues. The trim removed 6 bases at V and 5 bases at J, leaving 10 bases unmatched.

This chain links TRBV7-2 with TRBJ2-7, with D perhaps matching TRBD1 (6 bases). The CDR3 extends over 14 amino acids. CDR1 and CDR2 from the germline V gene are SGHTA and FQGNSA. Trimming removed 3 bases at V and 2 bases at J, with 11 bases between. In nucleotides, the CDR3 is TGTGCCAGCAGCTTGAACAGGGCACCCTACGAGCAGTACTTC. The encoded protein is CASSLNRAPYEQYF. Variable domain in full (rest from reference TRBV7-2 and TRBJ2-7): GAGVSQSPSNKVTEKGKDVELRCDPISGHTALYWYRQSLGQGLEFLIYFQGNSAPDKSGLPSDRFSAERTGGSVSTLTIQRTQQEDSAVYLCASSLNRAPYEQYFGPGTRLTVT.

The chain carries TRBV30 and TRBJ2-5, with 7 bases that match TRBD2. The closer fit of TRBJ2-7 to the DNA end suggests the J call may be wrong. The germline gives CDR1 GTSNPN, CDR2 SVGIG (reference sequence). The CDR3 spans 12 residues. CDR3 protein: CACAGVVYEQYF. In DNA, the CDR3 is TGTGCCTGCGCGGGAGTGGTCTACGAGCAGTACTTC.

A remark on this clone: The same CDR3 is also encoded by other DNA sequences in this sample. The gene calls are TRBV5-1 and TRBJ2-3; D is tentatively TRBD1 or TRBD2 (6 bases each). Trimming cost V 0 bases and J 5 bases, with 13 bases left between them. There are 15 residues in the CDR3. Germline CDR1 SGHRS, CDR2 YFSETQ. The CDR3 region has the DNA TGCGCCAGCAGCTTGGCCCGGGGGCGTGGAGATACGCAGTATTTT. Translation gives CASSLARGRGDTQYF.

The chain couples TRBV6-1 to TRBJ1-1; D is undetermined. Germline V gives CDR1 MNHNS, CDR2 SASEGT. The V gene lost 6 bases and the J gene lost 3 bases, with 11 bases spanning the gap. The CDR3 runs to 13 residues. CDR3 in amino acids: CASRREFDTEAFF. CDR3 nucleotide sequence: TGTGCCAGCAGGAGGGAGTTTGACACTGAAGCTTTCTTT.

This clone came up a few times. This chain joins TRBV10-3 and TRBJ2-5; D not resolved. Trimming cost V 0 bases and J 7 bases, with 15 bases left between them. The CDR3 loop spans 15 amino acids. CDR1 is ENHRY and CDR2 is SYGVKD in the germline V gene. The CDR3, as DNA: TGTGCCATCAGTGAGTCGATGGGCACCACGGGGACCCAGTACTTC. It specifies CAISESMGTTGTQYF.

V is TRBV18 and J is TRBJ2-7; TRBD1 matches 9 bases. Germline V gene sequence: CDR1 KGHSH, CDR2 LQKENI. The CDR3 totals 13 residues. V gave up 8 bases and J gave up 3 bases; unmatched junction bases: 5. DNA for the CDR3: TGTGCCAGCCGACAGGGGGTCGACTACGAGCAGTACTTC. Protein: CASRQGVDYEQYF.

The V call is TRBV19, the J call TRBJ1-5; D is ambiguous. This CDR3 has 15 amino acids. Germline-derived CDR1 and CDR2 are LNHDA and SQIVND (reference sequence). The germline V and J ends were trimmed by 7 bases and 6 bases, with 19 bases remaining between them. In DNA form, the CDR3 reads TGTGCCAGTAATCCGACGGCAGTAGGAGGTCAGCCCCAGCATTTT. Translated: CASNPTAVGGQPQHF.

The chain uses TRBV9 and TRBJ2-1; 7 nucleotides align to TRBD2. CDR3 length equals 15 residues. Germline V gene sequence: CDR1 SGDLS, CDR2 YYNGEE. V lost 1 base and J lost 3; bases outside the gene matches: 4. The CDR3 region is CASSVRERGYNEQFF. The CDR3 DNA sequence: TGTGCCAGCAGCGTACGTGAGCGGGGCTACAATGAGCAGTTCTTC.

J is TRBJ1-1 and V is TRBV6-5; D ambiguous. The V end lost 10 bases, the J end lost 1 base, and 13 bases lay between the germline ends. CDR1 is MNHEY, CDR2 SVGAGI, per germline. This CDR3 has 13 amino acids. Written as DNA, the CDR3 is TGTGCCACCCAGGACGCGACGAACACTGAAGCTTTCTTT. Encoded protein: CATQDATNTEAFF.

This chain uses TRBV5-1 with TRBJ2-6; 10 bases are a match to TRBD1. The germline CDR1 and CDR2 sequences are SGHRS and YFSETQ. This CDR3 is built from 16 residues. Losses at the gene ends were 3 bases for V and 2 bases for J; bases not matched to a gene: 2. The CDR3 region has the DNA TGCGCCAGCAGCTCCGGGACAGGGGCTGGGGCCAACGTCCTGACTTTC. It yields the protein CASSSGTGAGANVLTF.

This chain links TRBV7-9 with TRBJ2-3, with D uncertain. The CDR3 has 14 amino acids. Looked up from germline, CDR1 is SEHNR and CDR2 is FQNEAQ (reference sequence). V lost 5 bases and J lost 1, with 10 bases in between. In nucleotides, the CDR3 is TGTGCCAGCAGCAACCACGGAGGCACAGATACGCAGTATTTT. Protein product: CASSNHGGTDTQYF.